One sample yielded the 28 T cell receptor beta chains listed below, sequenced in a study of post-analysis software for immune sequencing data (dated by TCRdb to the mid-2010s). What the work shows at the level of the full study, not this receptor alone: Four or five TRBV segments, including TRBV5-6, TRBV5-1 and TRBV20-1, were significantly more frequent in patients than controls.

Library construction relied on PCR. The instrument given in TCRdb is Illumina HiSeq 2500. Unique molecular identifiers were incorporated into TCR beta cDNA libraries to reduce PCR and sequencing biases. TCRdb trimmed the raw reads at Q25, called clones with MiXCR and kept productive beta chains. Each entry is one CDR3 protein sequence, shown with its most common DNA and genes. The sample has about 570,000 distinct CDR3 sequences on record, approximately 31% of them singletons. The ten largest clones add up to 5% to 6% of the sample. These receptors are not linked to any known antigen. The sequenced material came from blood. The receptors originated from a girl between 2 and 17 years old with multiple sclerosis.

The table lists this clonotype with a few counts. The rearrangement uses TRBV27 and TRBJ2-1; TRBD1 matches at 7 bases. The CDR3 length is 16 residues. The V gene's germline CDR1 is MNHEY and CDR2 SMNVEV (reference sequence). Germline trimming cut 9 bases from V and 3 bases from J; bases unmatched to any gene: 14. In DNA form, the CDR3 reads TGTGCCAGGCACCGTAAGGGACAGCCAAACTACAATGAGCAGTTCTTC. Protein product: CARHRKGQPNYNEQFF.

This clonotype was observed a handful of times. The chain uses TRBV3-1 and TRBJ1-2, with unresolved D. Trimming left V 4 bases short and J 6 bases short, with 15 bases between. CDR1 and CDR2 from the germline V gene are LGHDT and YNNKEL (reference sequence). The CDR3 has 14 amino acids. CDR3 loop: CASSPTSKGDGYTF. Written as DNA, the CDR3 is TGTGCCAGCAGCCCTACCTCGAAAGGTGATGGCTACACCTTC.

This clonotype was counted a single time. The chain employs TRBV10-2 and TRBJ1-1; D remains unclear. CDR1 and CDR2 from the germline V gene are WSHSY and SAAADI. The V gene lost 3 bases and the J gene lost 11 bases, with 16 bases spanning the gap. CDR3 length: 13 amino acids. In DNA form, the CDR3 reads TGCGCCAGCAGTGACCACAGCGAGGTCGGGGCTTTCTTT. This gives the protein CASSDHSEVGAFF.

The table lists this clonotype with a few counts. The genes are TRBV9 and TRBJ2-7, with D perhaps matching TRBD1 or TRBD2 (5 bases each). This CDR3 is built from 15 residues. V lost 1 base to trimming and J lost 0 bases, with 11 bases between them. Per the germline V gene, CDR1 is SGDLS and CDR2 is YYNGEE. For the CDR3, the DNA is TGTGCCAGCAGCGTAAGGGACGGGCTCTCCTACGAGCAGTACTTC. Protein: CASSVRDGLSYEQYF.

The chain joins TRBV19 to TRBJ1-2, with D possibly TRBD1 on 6 matching bases. V was pared by 5 bases and J by 3 bases, with 10 bases between. The CDR3 has 13 amino acids. Germline V gene sequence: CDR1 LNHDA, CDR2 SQIVND (reference sequence). CDR3 bases: TGTGCCAGTAGTCCCAGACAGGACTATGGCTACACCTTC. As protein: CASSPRQDYGYTF.

Ten or more counts support this clonotype. The genes are TRBV6-1 and TRBJ2-3; 13 bases fit TRBD2. This CDR3 spans 19 amino acids. The junction had 11 bases not matched to a gene; V was cut back by 5 bases and J by 0 bases. The germline V gene encodes CDR1 MNHNS and CDR2 SASEGT. CDR3 nucleotides: TGTGCCAGCAGTCCTTCCGTACCGGGACTAGCGGGGAGCACAGATACGCAGTATTTT. Residues: CASSPSVPGLAGSTDTQYF.

The V gene is TRBV2, the J gene TRBJ1-6, with 9 bases lining up with TRBD1. CDR1 and CDR2 from the germline V gene are SNHLY and FYNNEI. With 1 base clipped from V and 8 bases from J, the junction kept 0 bases outside the gene matches. The CDR3 loop spans 14 amino acids. CDR3 in DNA: TGTGCCAGCAGTGAAGGGACAGGGGATTCACCCCTCCACTTT. Amino acid sequence: CASSEGTGDSPLHF.

The rearrangement uses TRBV5-6 and TRBJ1-1, with D hard to call. The germline V gene has CDR1 SGHDT and CDR2 YYEEEE. This CDR3 region has 13 residues. V lost 1 base, J lost 4 bases, and 8 bases lay in between. CDR3 nucleotides: TGTGCCAGCAGCTTGACGACTAGCACTGAAGCTTTCTTT. It codes for CASSLTTSTEAFF.

This clonotype was seen only a few times. This sequence joins TRBV20-1 and TRBJ2-5; TRBD2 matches 11 bases. The CDR3 runs 15 residues. Germline V gene lookup returns CDR1 DFQATT and CDR2 SNEGSKA (reference sequence). The V gene end was trimmed by 6 bases and the J gene end by 2 bases; junction bases not matched to a gene: 8. The chain's CDR3 is CSADEGLADQETQYF. In nucleotides, the CDR3 is TGCAGTGCCGATGAGGGACTAGCGGATCAAGAGACCCAGTACTTC.

This clonotype was seen only a few times. The chain employs TRBV25-1 and TRBJ2-5; D is undetermined. The CDR3 has 12 residues. In germline, CDR1 is MGHDK, CDR2 SYGVNS. The V end was cut by 8 bases, the J end by 2 bases, with 9 bases between. DNA of the CDR3: TGTGCCAGCGCCCGGCAGCAAGAGACCCAGTACTTC. As protein: CASARQQETQYF.

The table lists this clonotype with many counts. V is TRBV10-3 and J is TRBJ1-2; 8 positions match TRBD1. Per the germline V gene, CDR1 is ENHRY and CDR2 is SYGVKD. Unmatched junction bases numbered 10, after V lost 7 bases and J lost 6 bases. The CDR3 extends over 14 amino acids. The CDR3 loop reads CAITRTGTADGYTF. CDR3 DNA sequence: TGTGCCATCACCCGGACAGGGACAGCGGATGGCTACACCTTC.

To note about this clonotype: One end of the junction is discordant with germline, which a read error may explain. The chain recombines TRBV5-1 with TRBJ2-1; TRBD2 might be the D (5 bases). This CDR3 has 16 residues. From germline, CDR1 is SGHRS and CDR2 YFSETQ. The CDR3 region is CASSSLRVSSYNGQFF. CDR3 nucleotides: TGCGCCAGCAGCTCTCTGCGGGTCAGCTCCTACAATGGGCAGTTCTTC.

Regarding this clonotype: At one boundary the junction diverges from the germline segment, which might be a read error. V and J are TRBV7-2 and TRBJ2-1, with D uncertain. This CDR3 is built from 12 residues. Germline V gene lookup returns CDR1 SGHTA and CDR2 FQGNSA. The CDR3 protein is CASSIASKGQFF. The CDR3 DNA reads TGTGCCAGCAGCATAGCATCGAAGGGCCAGTTCTTC.

The sample holds a few counts of this clonotype. The V and J genes are TRBV6-2 or TRBV6-3 and TRBJ1-5; D ambiguous. CDR3 length: 14 amino acids. Trimming removed 7 bases from V and 0 bases from J, with 10 bases in between. The germline V gene has CDR1 MNHEY and CDR2 SVGEGT. The CDR3 nucleotides are TGTGCCAGCAACCTTTTAGATAGCAATCAGCCCCAGCATTTT. Protein sequence: CASNLLDSNQPQHF.

Only one count was recorded for this clonotype. The CDR3 carries no conserved terminal phenylalanine or tryptophan, so it likely arises from a read error. This sequence joins TRBV13 and TRBJ1-1; D call uncertain. Germline-derived CDR1 and CDR2 are PRHDT and FYEKMQ (reference sequence). The CDR3 is 15 residues long. V was trimmed by 0 bases and J by 0 bases, leaving 8 bases between them. The CDR3 DNA reads as TGTGCCAGCAGCTTAGGCGACGGATTGAACACTGAAGCTTTCTGT. Its translation is CASSLGDGLNTEAFC.

This chain joins TRBV10-2 and TRBJ2-2; TRBD1 aligns across 9 bases. Germline trimming cut 8 bases from V and 4 bases from J; bases unmatched to any gene: 5. The V gene's germline CDR1 is WSHSY and CDR2 SAAADI. The CDR3 length is 14 residues. The CDR3 sequence is CASVEDRGTGELFF. The DNA of the CDR3 is TGCGCCAGCGTTGAGGACAGGGGCACCGGGGAGCTGTTTTTT.

The chain is built from TRBV18 and TRBJ2-1; no clear D gene. Germline V gene data show CDR1 as KGHSH and CDR2 as LQKENI. The CDR3 extends over 17 amino acids. Trimming took off 1 base at V and 3 bases at J, with 16 bases between the two ends. The chain's CDR3 is CASSPQKIGGRYNEQFF. CDR3 in DNA: TGTGCCAGCTCACCACAGAAGATAGGTGGCCGCTACAATGAGCAGTTCTTC.

V gene TRBV4-1 combines with J gene TRBJ1-2; 8 nucleotides match TRBD1. With V trimmed by 0 bases and J by 4 bases, 4 bases remained unmatched. The germline V gene has CDR1 MGHRA and CDR2 YSYEKL. This CDR3 is 15 amino acids long. CDR3 in DNA: TGCGCCAGCAGCCAAGATCCAGGGGGCCTCTATGGCTACACCTTC. It yields the protein CASSQDPGGLYGYTF.

This clonotype was observed a few times. The chain uses TRBV5-6 and TRBJ1-6; 9 bases are shared with TRBD1. The germline CDR1 and CDR2 sequences are SGHDT and YYEEEE. The trim removed 4 bases at V and 0 bases at J, leaving 5 bases unmatched. The CDR3 extends over 17 amino acids. This CDR3 is CASSADRGNSYNSPLHF. The CDR3 DNA reads TGTGCCAGCAGCGCGGACAGGGGAAACTCCTATAATTCACCCCTCCACTTT.

The chain joins TRBV13 to TRBJ2-7; D remains unclear. The germline V gene has CDR1 PRHDT and CDR2 FYEKMQ (reference sequence). V lost 3 bases and J lost 5, with 8 bases in between. The CDR3 covers 12 residues. The CDR3 DNA reads as TGTGCCAGCAGCTTTTCAAGGAACGAGCAGTACTTC. Translation gives CASSFSRNEQYF. Drawing the rest from reference TRBV13 and TRBJ2-7, the complete variable domain is AAGVIQSPRHLIKEKRETATLKCYPIPRHDTVYWYQQGPGQDPQFLISFYEKMQSDKGSIPDRFSAQQFSDYHSELNMSSLELGDSALYFCASSFSRNEQYFGPGTRLTVT.

This chain uses TRBV9 with TRBJ2-7; 8 bases are a match to TRBD1. CDR1 is SGDLS, CDR2 YYNGEE, per germline. V lost 4 bases to trimming and J lost 6 bases; unmatched junction nucleotides: 12. This CDR3 contains 15 residues. The CDR3 DNA follows: TGTGCCAGCAGCCCCCGTGTTGGACAGGGTCCCGAGCAGTACTTC. Protein: CASSPRVGQGPEQYF.

This clonotype was counted between two and nine times. The CDR3 region is CASSLAGTANTGELFF. The CDR3 DNA follows: TGCGCCAGCAGCTTGGCCGGGACAGCGAACACCGGGGAGCTGTTTTTT. The gene calls are TRBV5-1 and TRBJ2-2; TRBD1 agrees at 7 bases. The V gene end was trimmed by 0 bases and the J gene end by 0 bases; junction bases not matched to a gene: 2. CDR1 is SGHRS and CDR2 is YFSETQ in the germline V gene. This CDR3 contains 16 residues.

This sequence joins TRBV5-8 and TRBJ2-1, with D possibly matching TRBD2 (6 bases). This CDR3 region has 17 residues. Germline CDR1 reads SGHTS; CDR2 reads YDEGEE. With 0 bases removed from V and 5 bases from J, the gap between germline ends came to 18 bases. The DNA for the CDR3 is TGTGCCAGCAGCTTGGGGGTGGGACTGGTAAAGCACAATGAGCAGTTCTTC. Translating it yields CASSLGVGLVKHNEQFF.

The chain carries TRBV10-3 and TRBJ2-1; 15 bases align to TRBD2. CDR3 size: 16 residues. Germline CDR1 is ENHRY and CDR2 is SYGVKD. Trimming at V came to 4 bases and at J to 9 bases, leaving 7 bases not matched to a gene. In nucleotides, the CDR3 is TGTGCCATCAGTGGCTGGACTAGCGGGGGGGCGAGTGAGCAGTTCTTC. This translates into CAISGWTSGGASEQFF.

The V gene is TRBV20-1, the J gene TRBJ2-5; 9 bases match TRBD1. This CDR3 has 15 residues. From germline, CDR1 is DFQATT and CDR2 SNEGSKA (reference sequence). V dropped 8 bases and J dropped 3; count of bases not matched to a gene: 13. The CDR3 region has the DNA TGCAGTACTTACACGGGGACAGGGAAAAAAGAGACCCAGTACTTC. Protein product: CSTYTGTGKKETQYF.

The chain has TRBV7-2 and TRBJ1-2; 8 bases are shared with TRBD1. CDR3 length equals 15 residues. Germline-derived CDR1 and CDR2 are SGHTA and FQGNSA. Trimming cost V 4 bases and J 3 bases; bases outside gene matches: 7. CDR3 residues: CASSSLPTGDYGYTF. The CDR3 coding sequence is TGTGCCAGCAGCTCGCTCCCGACAGGGGACTATGGCTACACCTTC.

This clonotype was recorded a few times. The chain links TRBV29-1 to TRBJ2-6, with TRBD1 matching 8 bases. Per the germline V gene, CDR1 is SQVTM and CDR2 is ANQGSEA. The V gene end was trimmed by 1 base and the J gene end by 1 base; junction bases not matched to a gene: 3. This CDR3 comprises 16 residues. The DNA for the CDR3 is TGCAGCGTTGAAGGGCAGGGGGCGTCTGGGGCCAACGTCCTGACTTTC. Its protein product is CSVEGQGASGANVLTF.

In this sample, this clonotype turned up a few times. The V and J genes are TRBV24-1 and TRBJ2-5, with D perhaps TRBD1 or TRBD2 (6 bases each). Germline CDR1 KGHDR, CDR2 SFDVKD. The CDR3 runs 13 residues. V lost 5 bases and J 1 base, leaving 7 bases between the germline ends. The CDR3 sequence: CATSAGAQETQYF. CDR3 nucleotides: TGTGCCACCAGTGCGGGGGCCCAAGAGACCCAGTACTTC.